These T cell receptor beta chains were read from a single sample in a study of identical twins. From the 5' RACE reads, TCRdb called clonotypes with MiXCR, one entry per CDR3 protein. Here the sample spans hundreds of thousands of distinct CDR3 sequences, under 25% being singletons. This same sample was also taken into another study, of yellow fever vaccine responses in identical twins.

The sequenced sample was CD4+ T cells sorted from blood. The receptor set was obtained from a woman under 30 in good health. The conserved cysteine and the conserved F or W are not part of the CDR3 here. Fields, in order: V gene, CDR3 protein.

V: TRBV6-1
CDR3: EPRPGQGVTDTQY

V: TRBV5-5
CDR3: ASSQSGSSDTQY

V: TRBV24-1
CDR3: ATAPMAGGELF

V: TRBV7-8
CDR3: ASSLTGAKGYEQY

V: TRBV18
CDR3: ASSLTGLAGVNEQF

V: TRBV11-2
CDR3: ASSPGAWYTEAF

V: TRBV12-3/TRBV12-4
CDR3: ASSSSEGHRLF

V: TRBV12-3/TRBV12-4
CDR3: ASSSDTGQRAYNEQF

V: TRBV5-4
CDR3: ASSLGGSGGAIKTQY

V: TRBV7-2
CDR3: ASSFFADTQY

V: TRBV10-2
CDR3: ASSEPGLSSYEQY

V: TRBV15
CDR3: ATSRKGTSGRESYEQY

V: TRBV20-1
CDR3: SASELESADTQY

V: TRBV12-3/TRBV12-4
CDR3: ASRDTRGADTQY

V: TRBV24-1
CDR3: ATSELLVSYEQY

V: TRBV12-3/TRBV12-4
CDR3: ASSLVEGKGYT

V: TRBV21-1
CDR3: ASSTDSPETQY

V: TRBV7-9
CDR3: ASSTGPYEQY

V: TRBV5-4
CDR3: ASSRRLDNNEQF

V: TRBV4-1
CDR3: ASSQGDGAF

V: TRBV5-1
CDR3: ASSSTGLAGVSNEQF

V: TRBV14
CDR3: ASSQDQGTSRANVLT

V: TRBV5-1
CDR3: ASSPGEYSRNTIY

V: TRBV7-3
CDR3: ASRAISGTFTGELF

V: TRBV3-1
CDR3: ASSQVQLAHDEQF

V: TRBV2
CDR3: ASSDRVNTEAF